The following is a TCR beta chain sequence with its context. The clone's antigen remains unknown. No quality values exist for individual bases; no much larger clone is one base distant. Donors formed part of the validation cohort, which comprised over a hundred subjects and was distinct from the first cohort of several hundred subjects. Trimming costs V 6 bases and J 2 bases, and their ends lie 8 bases apart. Based on the germline V gene, the CDR1 and CDR2 sequences are MDHEN and SYDVKM. The CDR3, from cysteine to phenylalanine, totals 12 residues. Here the CDR3 DNA is all that survives: 36 bases in frame from base 1. The data stem from a study of cytomegalovirus exposure and HLA in healthy donors (dated by TCRdb to 2015 to 2018). Turning to the overall study: The roughly 670 repertoires of the first cohort and the 120 or so validation repertoires were produced on the same platform, according to a later analysis. The study was designed to test whether signatures of past pathogen exposure could be identified by cataloging public T cell receptors. To predict cytomegalovirus infection status, the study combined high-throughput TCR immunosequencing, statistical association of individual TCRs with disease status, and machine learning. Along with the approximately 700-subject first cohort, a separate validation cohort of 120 different subjects was used.

To prepare the library, the immunoSEQ multiplex PCR assay was applied. Processing in the source paper ran as follows. A statistical classification framework was developed to diagnose cytomegalovirus status using the catalog of TCR beta chain sequences. TCRdb mirrors the immuneACCESS table, restricted to in-frame sequences. Some clones are absent from its copies; in checked studies, under half trace to an unresolved V gene, and the reason for the others is unknown. V, J and clone size are taken as reported in that table, and D and trimming were inferred from the DNA itself. Across this sample there are about 67,000 clones, with 90% to 95% seen only once. Of the sample, roughly 0.63% falls within the top ten clones. What the research found in general, with its limitations: Most TCR sequences were seen in very few donors, while some public TCRs were found in many individuals. Of the cluster scores, 85% to 95% were above 0 in a later analysis, which found that TCRs clustered in the first cohort also tended to co-occur in the 130 or so validation repertoires. In vitro tests confirmed that a few of the cytomegalovirus-associated TCR beta chains recognize cytomegalovirus antigens. The study gave a list of 150 to 200 TCR beta chains associated with cytomegalovirus. The classifier was reported to diagnose cytomegalovirus status with high specificity and sensitivity in both the original and validation cohorts. The authors suggested that the approach could potentially be extended to other disease states and immunological phenotypes. The validation cohort had no HLA typing available for a later analysis, so co-occurrence within that cohort was assessed over all 120 repertoires.

The sequence links TRBV28 to TRBJ2-7, with no confident D gene call. The TCR was taken from a woman younger than 30 in good health and CMV-seronegative. Sequenced input: PBMCs. The bases read TGTGCCAGCAGCCCTACTCCCTACGAGCAGTACTTC. The resulting protein is CASSPTPYEQYF.